This T cell receptor beta chain was found in a study of OX40 agonist ivuxolimab in advanced cancers. Study at large: Patients assigned to dose escalation were diagnosed with hepatocellular carcinoma, melanoma, renal cell or head and neck cancer.

TCRdb's table, derived via immunoSEQ multiplex PCR, lists solely in-frame clones and lacks some. This sample has fewer than 30,000 clones, with just under 75% found just once. This CDR3 is 16 amino acids long. Trimming removed 2 bases at V and 6 bases at J, with 19 bases between. Per germline, CDR1 SGHVS and CDR2 FQNEAQ. This clone occurred once. Sequenced material: CD4+ or CD8+ T cells sorted from blood, taken in a trial of the OX40 agonist ivuxolimab. This chain connects TRBV7-8 to TRBJ1-2; D may be TRBD1 (6 bases). The receptor comes from an adult with an advanced solid tumor such as melanoma, head and neck, liver or kidney cancer. CDR3 in amino acids: CASSLSRSGASDGYTF. CDR3 bases: TGTGCCAGCAGCTTAAGCCGGTCGGGGGCGAGCGATGGCTACACCTTC.